This is a list of T cell receptor beta chains from one sample in a study of cytomegalovirus exposure and HLA in healthy donors. The protocol was immunoSEQ multiplex PCR, while the TCRdb copy is restricted to in-frame clones and leaves out a portion. The sample records approximately 120,000 clones, over 90% being singletons. The sample comprised PBMCs. These TCRs come from a young woman in good health and CMV-seronegative. The CDR3 runs from the conserved cysteine through the conserved F or W. Fields, in order: D gene, CDR3 length, clone size, V gene, J gene, CDR3 DNA, CDR3 protein. D genes are given only for firm matches. Only some rows state a clone size, as once, few, many or a class for expanded clones.

TRBD1	15	.	TRBV9	TRBJ2-1	TGTGCCAGCAGCGAGACAGGGGTTGTCTACAATGAGCAGTTCTTC	CASSETGVVYNEQFF
TRBD1	16	.	TRBV5-4	TRBJ2-1	TGTGCCAGCAGCCAGAAGGGACAGGGGGACGGTAATGAGCAGTTCTTC	CASSQKGQGDGNEQFF
.	11	.	TRBV28	TRBJ1-2	TGTGCCAGCAGTTACAGGGACGGCTACACCTTC	CASSYRDGYTF
.	12	.	TRBV30	TRBJ2-7	TGTGCCTGGAGGGACAGCTCCTACGAGCAGTACTTC	CAWRDSSYEQYF
TRBD1	15	.	TRBV9	TRBJ1-2	TGTGCCAGCAGCGACGGACAGGAGGCCTCTTACGGCTACACCTTC	CASSDGQEASYGYTF
TRBD2	15	.	TRBV6-6	TRBJ2-1	TGTGCCAGCAGACGGGGACTAGCGGGACAGGGTGAGCAGTTCTTC	CASRRGLAGQGEQFF
TRBD2	15	.	TRBV7-9	TRBJ2-7	TGTGCCAGCAGCACCCCCGGGGCGGGGGTCGGCGAGCAGTACTTC	CASSTPGAGVGEQYF
TRBD2	15	.	TRBV10-2	TRBJ2-1	TGCGCCAGCAGTGAGAAGGTAGCGGGGAACAATGAGCAGTTCTTC	CASSEKVAGNNEQFF
.	9	.	TRBV20-1	TRBJ1-2	TGCAGTGCCTCCCCCGCTCTACCCTTC	CSASPALPF
TRBD1	13	.	TRBV27	TRBJ1-4	TGTGCCAGCAGTTGGACAGGTCCAGAAAAACTGTTTTTT	CASSWTGPEKLFF
TRBD1	15	.	TRBV2	TRBJ1-1	TGTGCCAGCAGCCAGGCAGGGGGTATGAACACTGAAGCTTTCTTT	CASSQAGGMNTEAFF
.	14	.	TRBV6-1	TRBJ1-2	TGTGCCAGCAGTGACCAGGGAATGAGCTATGGCTACACCTTC	CASSDQGMSYGYTF
.	15	.	TRBV6-6	TRBJ1-2	TGTGCCAGTGACAACAAGGAAAAGGGGTTAGGTGGCTACACCTTC	CASDNKEKGLGGYTF
.	12	many	TRBV11-2	TRBJ2-3	TGTGCCAGCAGCTCTACCGGGGATACGCAGTATTTT	CASSSTGDTQYF
.	15	.	TRBV5-6	TRBJ1-2	TGTGCCAGCAGCTTGTTTAGCGGGACTTTCTATGGCTACACCTTC	CASSLFSGTFYGYTF
.	15	.	TRBV4-1	TRBJ1-5	TGCGCCAGCAGCCAAGTGGCGGGAGTTGATCAGCCCCAGCATTTT	CASSQVAGVDQPQHF
TRBD1	15	once	TRBV6-1	TRBJ1-5	TGTGCCAGCAGTGGGCAGACAGGGAACAATCAGCCCCAGCATTTT	CASSGQTGNNQPQHF
TRBD1	13	.	TRBV19	TRBJ1-5	TGTGCCACCCGGGACAGGGGGTATCAGCCCCAGCATTTT	CATRDRGYQPQHF
TRBD1	15	.	TRBV7-6	TRBJ2-5	TGTGCCAGCAGCACCCGAGGGAGCAGGGGGGAGACCCAGTACTTC	CASSTRGSRGETQYF
TRBD1	16	.	TRBV18	TRBJ1-2	TGTGCCAGCTCACCAGATTTTTTAAGGACAGGACGGGGCTACACCTTC	CASSPDFLRTGRGYTF
TRBD1	14	.	TRBV28	TRBJ2-7	TGTGCCAGCAGCCAGGGACAGGGAATCTACGAGCAGTACTTC	CASSQGQGIYEQYF
.	12	.	TRBV30	TRBJ1-1	TGTGCCTGGAGTATAGCGAGCACTGAAGCTTTCTTT	CAWSIASTEAFF
.	12	.	TRBV6-5	TRBJ2-1	TGTGCCAGCGGGGGGTACTCCAATGAGCAGTTCTTC	CASGGYSNEQFF
.	13	.	TRBV5-1	TRBJ1-1	TGCGCCAGCAGCTTACTAGGGATCACTGAAGCTTTCTTT	CASSLLGITEAFF
TRBD1	14	once	TRBV19	TRBJ1-2	TGTGCCAGCATCCCGGGACAGGGGGCGCTTGGCTACACCTTC	CASIPGQGALGYTF
.	13	.	TRBV7-2	TRBJ2-5	TGTGCCAGCAGCTTCGGGGGTGGGGAGACCCAGTACTTC	CASSFGGGETQYF
TRBD1	13	.	TRBV28	TRBJ1-2	TGTGCCAGCAGTTCGGGACAGGAGAAAGGCTACACCTTC	CASSSGQEKGYTF
TRBD2	16	.	TRBV4-2	TRBJ2-1	TGTGCCAGCAGCCAAGATTATGGGGGGGGGTTCTATGAGCAGTTCTTC	CASSQDYGGGFYEQFF
TRBD2	16	.	TRBV4-1	TRBJ2-1	TGCGCCAGCAGCCTTTTGCGGGAGCGGGGGGCCAATGAGCAGTTCTTC	CASSLLRERGANEQFF